This T cell receptor (beta chain) came from a study of blood T cells in healthy people across ages. The length of the CDR3 is 14 residues. The germline V and J ends were trimmed by 7 bases and 4 bases, with 15 bases remaining between them. A second roughly 7 to 11 cycle PCR used barcoded and J-beta primers. TCRdb called the 5' RACE reads again in MiXCR, with one record for every CDR3 protein. The sample has about 1.1 million distinct CDR3 sequences, 30% to 40% seen once. The chain joins TRBV12-3 or TRBV12-4 to TRBJ2-3; the D gene is possibly TRBD2 (5 bases). This receptor was identified in a man aged 18-30 years in good health. The sample taken for sequencing was blood. CDR3 protein: CASIFGLSADTQYF. CDR3 in DNA: TGTGCCAGCATTTTTGGACTTAGCGCAGATACGCAGTATTTT.